These T cell receptor beta chains were read from a single sample in a study of PD-1 blockade in classical Hodgkin lymphoma. Data came from immunoSEQ multiplex PCR; TCRdb stores just in-frame clones and leaves some out. The table shows some 150,000 clones, with approximately 81% occurring only once. The sample consisted of peripheral blood mononuclear cells (PBMCs), taken before the second cycle of nivolumab. The receptors originated from a human donor with classical Hodgkin lymphoma. Both conserved end residues are trimmed from each CDR3. Fields, in order: J gene, V gene, CDR3 length, CDR3 protein.

J gene: TRBJ2-1; V gene: TRBV4-3; CDR3 length: 13; CDR3 protein: ASSYGLAVYNEQF
J gene: TRBJ2-5; V gene: TRBV7-9; CDR3 length: 15; CDR3 protein: ASSLDVVGLGEETQY
J gene: TRBJ1-1; V gene: TRBV7-9; CDR3 length: 13; CDR3 protein: ASSLNEERGTEAF
J gene: TRBJ2-5; V gene: TRBV19; CDR3 length: 16; CDR3 protein: ASSPLPSSGSVGETQY
J gene: TRBJ2-1; V gene: TRBV5-1; CDR3 length: 14; CDR3 protein: ASSLGGTSSYNEQF
J gene: TRBJ1-4; V gene: TRBV6-5; CDR3 length: 13; CDR3 protein: ASGANLATNEKLF
J gene: TRBJ2-7; V gene: TRBV9; CDR3 length: 12; CDR3 protein: ASSPWTERGEQY
J gene: TRBJ1-5; V gene: TRBV6-5; CDR3 length: 11; CDR3 protein: ASTPDRNQPQH
J gene: TRBJ2-1; V gene: TRBV7-3; CDR3 length: 14; CDR3 protein: ASSQSGLSSYNEQF
J gene: TRBJ2-1; V gene: TRBV7-2; CDR3 length: 11; CDR3 protein: ASSFGRPGGQF
J gene: TRBJ1-5; V gene: TRBV21-1; CDR3 length: 14; CDR3 protein: ASSTCEVHPNQPQH
J gene: TRBJ2-7; V gene: TRBV6-5; CDR3 length: 13; CDR3 protein: ASSYSFSSSYEQY
J gene: TRBJ2-3; V gene: TRBV28; CDR3 length: 15; CDR3 protein: ASSPWTSGRDTDTQY
J gene: TRBJ2-7; V gene: TRBV11-2; CDR3 length: 15; CDR3 protein: ASSPRAVGGPAYEQY
J gene: TRBJ2-3; V gene: TRBV29-1; CDR3 length: 17; CDR3 protein: SVVPRRWFLGTSTDTQY
J gene: TRBJ2-3; V gene: TRBV7-3; CDR3 length: 12; CDR3 protein: ASSLWGSTDTQY
J gene: TRBJ2-5; V gene: TRBV2; CDR3 length: 10; CDR3 protein: ASSAFRETQY
J gene: TRBJ2-1; V gene: TRBV27; CDR3 length: 11; CDR3 protein: ASRSSGQDEQF
J gene: TRBJ1-5; V gene: TRBV2; CDR3 length: 12; CDR3 protein: ASSGSGGNQPQH
J gene: TRBJ2-2; V gene: TRBV6-5; CDR3 length: 13; CDR3 protein: ASSYGQDHSGELF
J gene: TRBJ2-2; V gene: TRBV11-3; CDR3 length: 13; CDR3 protein: ASSPGQGGTGELF
J gene: TRBJ1-5; V gene: TRBV6-5; CDR3 length: 13; CDR3 protein: ASSRDRYSNQPQH
J gene: TRBJ2-1; V gene: TRBV18; CDR3 length: 13; CDR3 protein: ASSLGALGLNEQF
J gene: TRBJ2-7; V gene: TRBV28; CDR3 length: 13; CDR3 protein: ASTMGWPPPREQY
J gene: TRBJ2-7; V gene: TRBV7-3; CDR3 length: 13; CDR3 protein: ASSPSHVGVYEQY
J gene: TRBJ1-5; V gene: TRBV6-6; CDR3 length: 12; CDR3 protein: ASRRGQGNQPQH
J gene: TRBJ2-7; V gene: TRBV19; CDR3 length: 14; CDR3 protein: ASSSLPGTEDYEQY
J gene: TRBJ2-7; V gene: TRBV6-6; CDR3 length: 11; CDR3 protein: ASARGERYEQY
J gene: TRBJ2-3; V gene: TRBV9; CDR3 length: 14; CDR3 protein: ASSLQGSVGLDTQY
J gene: TRBJ1-4; V gene: TRBV5-5; CDR3 length: 13; CDR3 protein: ASSSPGTGGKKLF
J gene: TRBJ1-4; V gene: TRBV14; CDR3 length: 12; CDR3 protein: ASSRGGTNEKLF